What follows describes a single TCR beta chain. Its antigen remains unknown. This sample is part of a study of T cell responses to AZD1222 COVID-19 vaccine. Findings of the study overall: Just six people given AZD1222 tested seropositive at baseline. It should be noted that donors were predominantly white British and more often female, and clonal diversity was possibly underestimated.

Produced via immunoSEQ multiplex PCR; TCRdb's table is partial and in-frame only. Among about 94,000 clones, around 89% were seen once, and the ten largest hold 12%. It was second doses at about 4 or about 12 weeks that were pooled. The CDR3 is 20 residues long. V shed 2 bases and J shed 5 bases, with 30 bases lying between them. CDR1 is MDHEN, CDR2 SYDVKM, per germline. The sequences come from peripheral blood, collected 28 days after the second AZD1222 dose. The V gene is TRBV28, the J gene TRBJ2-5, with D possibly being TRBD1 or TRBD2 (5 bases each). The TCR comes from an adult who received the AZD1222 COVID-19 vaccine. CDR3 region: CASSLLLKDGASSAGETQYF. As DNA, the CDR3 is TGTGCCAGCAGTTTACTACTTAAGGATGGGGCTAGCAGTGCGGGTGAGACCCAGTACTTC. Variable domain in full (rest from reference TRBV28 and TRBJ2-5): DVKVTQSSRYLVKRTGEKVFLECVQDMDHENMFWYRQDPGLGLRLIYFSYDVKMKEKGDIPEGYSVSREKKERFSLILESASTNQTSMYLCASSLLLKDGASSAGETQYFGPGTRLLVL.